Shown below are 12 T cell receptor beta chains from a single sample sequenced in a study of T cell changes during pregnancy in multiple sclerosis. TCRdb's table, derived via immunoSEQ multiplex PCR, lists solely in-frame clones and lacks some. The sample lists approximately 120,000 clones, less than 97% occurring once. Sample: peripheral blood, taken after pregnancy. The receptor set was obtained from a female donor with multiple sclerosis, enrolled in a pregnancy study.

CDR3 coding DNA: TGCGCCAGCAGCTTGGGAGGTAGCGGGAGGTTGTTGGAGACCCAGTACTTC. Encoded protein: CASSLGGSGRLLETQYF. This chain links TRBV5-1 with TRBJ2-5, with 10 bases aligning to TRBD2. CDR3 length equals 17 residues. Trimming at V came to 0 bases and at J to 5 bases, leaving 10 bases not matched to a gene. The germline V gene has CDR1 SGHRS and CDR2 YFSETQ.

V is TRBV10-3 and J is TRBJ2-7; 10 bases align to TRBD2. The CDR3 is 15 residues long. J was trimmed by 4 bases and V by 3 bases; bases with no gene match: 6. Germline-derived CDR1 and CDR2 are ENHRY and SYGVKD. CDR3 DNA: TGTGCCATCAGTGACAGGGCTAGCGGGAGTTACGAGCAGTACTTC. This codes for CAISDRASGSYEQYF.

The CDR3 DNA follows: TGTGCCACCCGACAGGGGTCCGGGGAGCTGTTTTTT. Translating it yields CATRQGSGELFF. The chain links TRBV2 to TRBJ2-2, with TRBD1 identical over 8 bases. The length of the CDR3 is 12 residues. CDR1 and CDR2 from the germline V gene are SNHLY and FYNNEI. With V trimmed by 10 bases and J by 6 bases, 4 bases remained unmatched.

The chain combines TRBV10-3 with TRBJ2-1; 13 bases agree with TRBD2. V gave up 5 bases and J gave up 4 bases; unmatched junction bases: 5. The CDR3 extends over 16 amino acids. Germline CDR1 reads ENHRY; CDR2 reads SYGVKD. CDR3 coding DNA: TGTGCCATCAGTCCACGGACTAGCGGGGGTTACAATGAGCAGTTCTTC. It is translated as CAISPRTSGGYNEQFF.

V usage is TRBV5-4 and J usage is TRBJ2-3, with D possibly being TRBD2 (6 bases). V dropped 3 bases and J dropped 5 bases, with 16 bases sitting between them. The CDR3 extends over 15 amino acids. From germline, CDR1 is SGHNT and CDR2 YYREEE (reference sequence). The CDR3 loop reads CASSSGGFLGDTQYF. DNA of the CDR3: TGTGCCAGCAGCTCAGGAGGGTTTCTTGGAGATACGCAGTATTTT.

The chain employs TRBV7-9 and TRBJ2-5, with a weak D call TRBD2 (7 bases). The germline gives CDR1 SEHNR, CDR2 FQNEAQ (reference sequence). This CDR3 contains 13 residues. Trimming removed 8 bases from V and 2 bases from J, with 12 bases in between. The CDR3 nucleotides are TGTGCCAGCGGAGGGGGGGGTCAAGAGACCCAGTACTTC. The encoded protein is CASGGGGQETQYF.

The chain employs TRBV2 and TRBJ1-1, with no clear D. Germline CDR1 and CDR2: SNHLY and FYNNEI. Trimming removed 7 bases from V and 1 base from J, with 4 bases in between. This CDR3 has 11 amino acids. The CDR3 spells CASIRNTEAFF. CDR3 sequence (DNA): TGTGCCAGCATTAGGAACACTGAAGCTTTCTTT.

The V call is TRBV18, the J call TRBJ2-2; TRBD1 matches at 8 bases. V lost 4 bases, J lost 3 bases, and 4 bases stayed unmatched. From germline, CDR1 is KGHSH and CDR2 LQKENI. This CDR3 is 15 amino acids long. CDR3 sequence (DNA): TGTGCCAGCTCACGTGAACAGGGGGACACCGGGGAGCTGTTTTTT. This sequence encodes CASSREQGDTGELFF.

The chain has TRBV5-1 and TRBJ2-1; D is perhaps TRBD2 (6 bases). From germline, CDR1 is SGHRS and CDR2 YFSETQ. Trimming shortened V by 0 bases and J by 8 bases, and 12 bases separated the two germline ends. This CDR3 region has 14 residues. This chain's CDR3 is CASSLAGAGHEQFF. CDR3 in DNA: TGCGCCAGCAGCTTGGCGGGAGCCGGTCATGAGCAGTTCTTC.

The rearrangement joins TRBV5-4 to TRBJ1-1, with D maybe TRBD1 (5 bases). The V and J ends lost 4 bases and 5 bases respectively, with 15 bases between them. This CDR3 spans 14 amino acids. Per germline, CDR1 SGHNT and CDR2 YYREEE (reference sequence). This CDR3 reads CASSQGPARTEAFF. The DNA of the CDR3 is TGTGCCAGCAGCCAGGGCCCAGCGAGGACTGAAGCTTTCTTT.

The CDR3 reads CASSLGDYRVWKDTQYF. CDR3 coding DNA: TGTGCCAGCAGCTTAGGAGATTACAGAGTTTGGAAAGATACGCAGTATTTT. The chain is built from TRBV7-9 and TRBJ2-3; D is undetermined. CDR1 is SEHNR, CDR2 FQNEAQ, per germline (reference sequence). The V end lost 1 base, the J end lost 5 bases, and 19 bases lay between the germline ends. This CDR3 contains 17 residues.

The chain recombines TRBV7-2 with TRBJ2-7, with D maybe TRBD1 (6 bases). Germline V gene data show CDR1 as SGHTA and CDR2 as FQGNSA. Trimming pared 0 bases from V and 7 bases from J, leaving 13 bases between. The CDR3 spans 14 residues. The CDR3 loop is CASSLAQGLWEQYF. The CDR3 DNA sequence: TGTGCCAGCAGCTTAGCGCAGGGGTTGTGGGAGCAGTACTTC. Drawing the rest from reference TRBV7-2 and TRBJ2-7, the complete variable domain is GAGVSQSPSNKVTEKGKDVELRCDPISGHTALYWYRQSLGQGLEFLIYFQGNSAPDKSGLPSDRFSAERTGGSVSTLTIQRTQQEDSAVYLCASSLAQGLWEQYFGPGTRLTVT.